The 9 T cell receptor beta chains below come from one sample, sequenced in a study of T cells expressing NK-cell markers (dated by TCRdb to 2018 to 2020). Libraries were prepared through 5' RACE. TCRdb shows the sequencer as Illumina HiSeq 2000. TCRdb reprocessed the sequencing reads and holds a single record per CDR3 protein sequence, with no DNA. The table for this sample shows some 600,000 distinct CDR3 sequences. The ten largest clones capture about 3.6% of the sample. Sequencing used blood T cells: a sorted CD56 or NKG2C T cell subset, CD4+ or CD8+ T cells, or bulk PBMC T cells (not recorded which). The receptors stem from a man aged 18 to 29 in good health. Donor details come from another sample of the same person, matched by shared clones.

The chain combines TRBV12-3 or TRBV12-4 with TRBJ2-1; absent DNA, TCRdb's TRBD2 call cannot be checked. The CDR3 has 16 residues. The CDR3 sequence: CASSLSSSGSNNEQFF.

The rearrangement uses TRBV10-3 and TRBJ2-3; TCRdb's D call, TRBD1, is unchecked because there is no DNA. CDR1 and CDR2 from the germline V gene are ENHRY and SYGVKD. This CDR3 is built from 16 residues. CDR3 region: CAITGRQRTETDTQYF.

The chain joins TRBV6-5 to TRBJ2-7; TCRdb lists TRBD2, though no DNA is available to test this call. Germline CDR1 reads MNHEY; CDR2 reads SVGAGI. The CDR3 covers 15 residues. The CDR3 sequence: CASSYAGGELYEQYF.

The chain employs TRBV7-9 and TRBJ2-2; TCRdb selects TRBD2, and the lack of DNA leaves this call unchecked. The germline V gene encodes CDR1 SEHNR and CDR2 FQNEAQ (reference sequence). The CDR3 loop spans 17 amino acids. The CDR3 sequence is CASSLGTATRDTGELFF.

The chain carries TRBV6-1 and TRBJ2-7; TCRdb reports TRBD1, a call that lacks DNA to check it against. CDR3 size: 16 residues. Germline loops: CDR1 MNHNS, CDR2 SASEGT. The CDR3 region is CASTHRGGQGSYEQYF.

This rearrangement joins TRBV5-4 to TRBJ2-1; with no DNA, the TCRdb D assignment of TRBD1 cannot be verified. Looked up from germline, CDR1 is SGHNT and CDR2 is YYREEE (reference sequence). The CDR3 extends over 15 amino acids. This CDR3 is CASRRWWGENNEQFF.

The V gene is TRBV4-1, the J gene TRBJ2-3; lacking DNA, the TRBD2 call made by TCRdb goes unchecked. This CDR3 is 16 amino acids long. Germline CDR1 and CDR2: MGHRA and YSYEKL. The CDR3 sequence: CASSEVPAVSTDTQYF.

The rearrangement links TRBV10-3 to TRBJ2-5; TCRdb's D call, TRBD2, is unchecked because there is no DNA. CDR1 is ENHRY, CDR2 SYGVKD, per germline. The CDR3 extends over 16 amino acids. The CDR3 loop reads CAISVTSGREGETQYF.

The V gene is TRBV11-1, the J gene TRBJ2-1; as DNA is missing, the TRBD2 call by TCRdb cannot be tested. From germline, CDR1 is SGHAT and CDR2 FQDESV (reference sequence). The CDR3 is 18 residues long. The CDR3 sequence is CASSSTSGPIRSYNEQFF.